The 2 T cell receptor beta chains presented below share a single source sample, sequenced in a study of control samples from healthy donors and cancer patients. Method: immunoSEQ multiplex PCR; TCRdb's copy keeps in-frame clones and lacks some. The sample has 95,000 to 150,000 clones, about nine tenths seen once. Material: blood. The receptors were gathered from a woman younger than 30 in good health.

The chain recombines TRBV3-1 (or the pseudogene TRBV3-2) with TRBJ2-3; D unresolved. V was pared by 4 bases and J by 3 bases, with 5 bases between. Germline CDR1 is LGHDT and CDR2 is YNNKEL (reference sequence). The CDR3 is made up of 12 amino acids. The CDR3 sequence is CASSRRTDTQYF. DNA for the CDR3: TGTGCCAGCAGCCGTAGAACAGATACGCAGTATTTT.

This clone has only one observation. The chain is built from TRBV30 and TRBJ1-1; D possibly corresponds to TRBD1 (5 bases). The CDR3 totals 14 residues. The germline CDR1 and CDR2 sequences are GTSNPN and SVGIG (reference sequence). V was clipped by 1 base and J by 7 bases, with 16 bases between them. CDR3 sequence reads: CAWSALGPRYEAFF. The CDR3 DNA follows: TGTGCCTGGAGTGCGCTGGGACCGCGTTATGAAGCTTTCTTT.